Here is one TCR beta chain with its context. Method: immunoSEQ multiplex PCR; TCRdb's copy keeps in-frame clones and lacks some. The sample consists of fewer than 200,000 clones, around 79% of them appearing once. This record belongs to a study of blood T cell repertoires in COVID-19. CDR3 length: 13 amino acids. Trimming removed 4 bases from V and 6 bases from J, with 13 bases in between. The genes are TRBV12-3 or TRBV12-4 and TRBJ2-7; the D gene is possibly TRBD1 (5 bases). The source of this sequence is a woman between 65 and 79 years old in a cohort exposed to, infected with or recovered from COVID-19 (not recorded which). The sequenced sample was PBMCs or T cells enriched from blood (not recorded which). This chain's CDR3 is CASSSRQGSEQYF. The CDR3 nucleotides are TGTGCCAGCAGTTCGAGGCAGGGATCCGAGCAGTACTTC.